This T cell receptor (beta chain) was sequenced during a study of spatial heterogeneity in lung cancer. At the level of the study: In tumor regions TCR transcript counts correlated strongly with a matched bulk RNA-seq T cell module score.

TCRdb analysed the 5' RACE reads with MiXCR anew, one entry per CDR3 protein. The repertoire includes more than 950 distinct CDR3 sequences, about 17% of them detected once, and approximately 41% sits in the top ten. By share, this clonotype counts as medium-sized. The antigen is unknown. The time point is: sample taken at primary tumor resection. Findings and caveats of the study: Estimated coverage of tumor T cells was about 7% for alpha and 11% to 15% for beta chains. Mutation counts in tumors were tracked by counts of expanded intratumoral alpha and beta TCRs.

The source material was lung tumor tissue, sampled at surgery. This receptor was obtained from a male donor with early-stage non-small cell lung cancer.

The CDR3 protein is CASTLGTGISYEQYF. CDR3 DNA sequence: TGTGCCAGCACTTTGGGGACAGGGATCTCCTACGAGCAGTACTTC. This chain joins TRBV28 and TRBJ2-7; 9 bases are shared with TRBD1. The CDR3 consists of 15 residues. V was clipped by 7 bases and J by 0 bases; unmatched bases: 7. Germline V gene lookup returns CDR1 MDHEN and CDR2 SYDVKM.